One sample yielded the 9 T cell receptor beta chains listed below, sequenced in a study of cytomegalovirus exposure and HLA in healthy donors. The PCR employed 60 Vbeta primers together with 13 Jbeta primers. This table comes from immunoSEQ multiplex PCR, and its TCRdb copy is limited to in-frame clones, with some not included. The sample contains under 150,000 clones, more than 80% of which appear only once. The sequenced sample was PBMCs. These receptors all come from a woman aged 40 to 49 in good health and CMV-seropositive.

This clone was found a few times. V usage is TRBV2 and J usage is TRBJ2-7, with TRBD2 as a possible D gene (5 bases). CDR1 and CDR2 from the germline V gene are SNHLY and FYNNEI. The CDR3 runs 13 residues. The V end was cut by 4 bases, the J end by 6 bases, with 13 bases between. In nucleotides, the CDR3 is TGTGCCAGCAGTGTAGAGGGAGAAGGCGAGCAGTACTTC. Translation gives CASSVEGEGEQYF.

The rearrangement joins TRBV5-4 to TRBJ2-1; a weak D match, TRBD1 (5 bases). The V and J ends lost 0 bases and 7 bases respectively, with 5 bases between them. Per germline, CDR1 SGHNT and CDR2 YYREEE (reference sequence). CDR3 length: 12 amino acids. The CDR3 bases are TGTGCCAGCAGCTTGGAGGGGAATGAGCAGTTCTTC. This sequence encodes CASSLEGNEQFF.

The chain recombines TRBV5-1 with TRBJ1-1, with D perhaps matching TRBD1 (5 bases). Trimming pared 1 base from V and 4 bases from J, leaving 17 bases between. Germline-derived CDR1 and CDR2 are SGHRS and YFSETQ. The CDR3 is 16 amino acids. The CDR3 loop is CASSLSLFGGGTEAFF. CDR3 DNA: TGCGCCAGCAGCTTGAGTCTCTTCGGGGGTGGCACTGAAGCTTTCTTT.

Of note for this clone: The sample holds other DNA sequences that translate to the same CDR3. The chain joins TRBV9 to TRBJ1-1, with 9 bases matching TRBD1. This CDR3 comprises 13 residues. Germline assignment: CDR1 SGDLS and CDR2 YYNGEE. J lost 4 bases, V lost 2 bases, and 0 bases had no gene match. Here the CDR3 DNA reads TGTGCCAGCAGCGTGACAGGGGGCACTGAAGCTTTCTTT. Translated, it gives CASSVTGGTEAFF. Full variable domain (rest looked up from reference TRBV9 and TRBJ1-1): DSGVTQTPKHLITATGQRVTLRCSPRSGDLSVYWYQQSLDQGLQFLIQYYNGEERAKGNILERFSAQQFPDLHSELNLSSLELGDSALYFCASSVTGGTEAFFGQGTRLTVV.

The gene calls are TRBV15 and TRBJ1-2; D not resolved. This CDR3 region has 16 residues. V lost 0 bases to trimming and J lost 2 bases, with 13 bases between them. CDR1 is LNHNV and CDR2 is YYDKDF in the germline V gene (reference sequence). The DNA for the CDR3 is TGTGCCACCAGCAGAGACCGGAGGACGACCAACTATGGCTACACCTTC. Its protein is CATSRDRRTTNYGYTF.

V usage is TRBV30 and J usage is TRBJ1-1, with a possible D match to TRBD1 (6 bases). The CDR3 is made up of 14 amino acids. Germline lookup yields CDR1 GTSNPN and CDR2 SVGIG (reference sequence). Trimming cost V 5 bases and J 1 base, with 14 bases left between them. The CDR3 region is CAWRIQGANTEAFF. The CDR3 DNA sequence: TGTGCCTGGCGGATACAGGGAGCGAACACTGAAGCTTTCTTT.

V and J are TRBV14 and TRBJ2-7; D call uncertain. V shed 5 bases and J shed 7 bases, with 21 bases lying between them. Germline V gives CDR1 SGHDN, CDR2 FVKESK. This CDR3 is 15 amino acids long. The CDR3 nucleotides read TGTGCCAGCAGCGTCCTCCTAGGCCAATTCTGGGAGCAGTACTTC. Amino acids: CASSVLLGQFWEQYF. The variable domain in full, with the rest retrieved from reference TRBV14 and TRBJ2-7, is EAGVTQFPSHSVIEKGQTVTLRCDPISGHDNLYWYRRVMGKEIKFLLHFVKESKQDESGMPNNRFLAERTGGTYSTLKVQPAELEDSGVYFCASSVLLGQFWEQYFGPGTRLTVT.

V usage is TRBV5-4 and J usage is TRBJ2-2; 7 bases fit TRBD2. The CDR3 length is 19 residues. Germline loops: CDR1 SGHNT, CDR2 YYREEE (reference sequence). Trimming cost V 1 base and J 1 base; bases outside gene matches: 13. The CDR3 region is CASSLLGLTPLLNTGELFF. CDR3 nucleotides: TGTGCCAGCAGCTTGCTGGGACTAACACCTCTATTGAACACCGGGGAGCTGTTTTTT.

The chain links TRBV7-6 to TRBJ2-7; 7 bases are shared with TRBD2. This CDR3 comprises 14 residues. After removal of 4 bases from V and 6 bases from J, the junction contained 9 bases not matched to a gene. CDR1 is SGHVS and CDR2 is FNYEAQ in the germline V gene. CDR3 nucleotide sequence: TGTGCCAGCAGCTCCGCGACTAGCCCTAGCGAGCAGTACTTC. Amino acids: CASSSATSPSEQYF.